A selection of T cell receptor beta chains follows, all from one sample in a study of PD-1 blockade in classical Hodgkin lymphoma. The assay was immunoSEQ multiplex PCR, and TCRdb's table has in-frame clones only and misses some. The data hold around 40,000 clones, with over 60% observed a single time. The sequencing used peripheral blood mononuclear cells (PBMCs), collected at baseline. The receptors come from a human donor with classical Hodgkin lymphoma. Both conserved end residues are part of each CDR3. Fields, in order: clone size, J gene, V gene, D gene, CDR3 DNA, CDR3 protein. D genes are given only for firm matches. Size is stated for part of the rows, as once, few or many counts, or as a class when the clone is expanded.

>medium-sized|TRBJ2-1|TRBV9|-
TGTGCCAGCAGCGCCACGGGATTCCTGTTCAATGAGCAGTTCTTC
CASSATGFLFNEQFF
>-|TRBJ2-7|TRBV28|-
TGTGCCAGCAGGGGAGCGGGTTCTTCCTACGAGCAGTACTTC
CASRGAGSSYEQYF
>-|TRBJ2-1|TRBV6-5|TRBD1
TGTGCCAGCAGCTTGACAGGGGGAACTGAGCAGTTCTTC
CASSLTGGTEQFF
>-|TRBJ1-4|TRBV18|TRBD1
TGTGCCAGCTCACCCGGGACAGGGAGTATCGAAAAACTGTTTTTT
CASSPGTGSIEKLFF
>-|TRBJ2-7|TRBV6-4|TRBD2
TGTGCCAGCACCGGACTAGCGGTAGACTACGAGCAGTACTTC
CASTGLAVDYEQYF
>-|TRBJ2-3|TRBV7-9|-
TGTGCCAGCAGCTTTTCGACTAGGGCAGATACGCAGTATTTT
CASSFSTRADTQYF
>few|TRBJ1-1|TRBV28|-
TGTGCCAGCAGATCCCCATGGCAGGGCACTGAAGCTTTCTTT
CASRSPWQGTEAFF
>-|TRBJ2-1|TRBV6-5|-
TGTGCCAGCAGTAAGGTCGGGAGTAGAAATGAGCAGTTCTTC
CASSKVGSRNEQFF
>-|TRBJ2-7|TRBV28|TRBD2
TGTGCCAGCAGGCTGGGACTAGTCTACGAGCAGTACTTC
CASRLGLVYEQYF
>-|TRBJ1-5|TRBV14|-
TGTGCCAGCAGCCATAGAACAGGGTCAGCCCAGCATTTT
CASSHRTGSAQHF
>-|TRBJ2-7|TRBV6-5|-
TGTGCCAGCAGTTACTCGGCAGGGTTCACCTACGAGCAGTACTTC
CASSYSAGFTYEQYF
>few|TRBJ2-6|TRBV2|-
TGTGCCAGCAGTGAAGGCCTTGGATCTGGGGCCAACGTCCTGACTTTC
CASSEGLGSGANVLTF
>once|TRBJ2-7|TRBV5-1|-
TGCGCCAGCAGCTTGGGGGACACGGGCACCTACGAGCAGTACTTC
CASSLGDTGTYEQYF
>many|TRBJ1-2|TRBV27|-
TGTGCCAGCAGTTTATCGAGGGGGGGCGCTAATGGCTACACCTTC
CASSLSRGGANGYTF
>-|TRBJ2-1|TRBV6-1|TRBD1
TGTGCCAGCAGTGCCCTCCGGGGACAGGGCAATGAGCAGTTCTTC
CASSALRGQGNEQFF
>-|TRBJ2-7|TRBV7-6|-
TGTGCCAGCAGCTCGGGACCGAACTACGAGCAGTACTTT
CASSSGPNYEQYF
>-|TRBJ2-2|TRBV2|TRBD2
TGTGCCAGCAGGGCCTTCGAACTAGCGTCCGGGGAGCTGTTTTTT
CASRAFELASGELFF
>once|TRBJ1-1|TRBV15|-
TGTGCCACCAGCAGAGGCGACAGTCGCACTGAAGCTTTCTTT
CATSRGDSRTEAFF
>-|TRBJ1-1|TRBV5-1|TRBD1
TGCGCCAGCAGCTTGGTGGGGACAGCAAACACTGAAGCTTTCTTT
CASSLVGTANTEAFF
>-|TRBJ2-7|TRBV19|-
TGTGCCAGTAGTATTCCAGGAACAAGCTCCTACGAGCAGTACTTC
CASSIPGTSSYEQYF
>-|TRBJ1-3|TRBV19|-
TGTGCCAGTAGTATAGACGGTGGAAACACCATATATTTT
CASSIDGGNTIYF
>medium-sized|TRBJ2-3|TRBV11-3|-
TGTGCCAGCAGCTTAAGGGTCGGAACGCAGTATTTT
CASSLRVGTQYF
>-|TRBJ2-2|TRBV6-1|-
TGTGCCAGCAGTGTGCGTCCGGGCCCTTTTGTCGGGGAGCTGTTTTTT
CASSVRPGPFVGELFF
>large|TRBJ1-1|TRBV10-3|TRBD1
TGTGCCACCAACCCCGGGACAGGGGGAGATCGGAGCACTGAAGCTTTCTTT
CATNPGTGGDRSTEAFF
>few|TRBJ1-5|TRBV9|TRBD1
TGTGCCAGCAGCGCAGGGGGCCATAATCAGCCCCAGCATTTT
CASSAGGHNQPQHF
>-|TRBJ2-1|TRBV5-5|-
TGTGCCAGCAGCTTTCTAAGCCCTCGGGCCAATGAGCAGTTCTTC
CASSFLSPRANEQFF
>-|TRBJ2-1|TRBV5-1|-
TGCGCCAGCAGCTTGGCCTACAATGAGCAGTTCTTC
CASSLAYNEQFF
>-|TRBJ1-1|TRBV30|-
TGTGCCTGGACTCGGGACATTGACATAGTGTTGAACACTGAAGCTTTCTTT
CAWTRDIDIVLNTEAFF
>-|TRBJ2-5|TRBV21-1|-
TGTGCCAGCAGCAAACGCTGGCTAGCGGGAATTTGTTTTCATAGGCGGAAAGAGACCCAGTACTTC
CASSKRWLAGICFHRRKETQYF
>-|TRBJ2-1|TRBV2|-
TGTGCCAGCAGTGACCTGACAGGTATCAATGAGCAGTTCTTC
CASSDLTGINEQFF
>-|TRBJ1-1|TRBV14|TRBD1
TGTGCCAGCAGCCAGAGATGGGACAGCAACACTGAAGCTTTCTTT
CASSQRWDSNTEAFF
>-|TRBJ2-1|TRBV27|-
TGTGCCAGCAGTCGGCTCTCCGTGGCGAGCTCCTACAATGAGCAGTTCTTC
CASSRLSVASSYNEQFF
>-|TRBJ2-7|TRBV7-2|-
TGTGCCAGCAGCTTCGGACTTATCTACGAGCAGTACTTC
CASSFGLIYEQYF
>-|TRBJ1-5|TRBV19|-
TGTGCCAGTAGTATAGACCCCGGGGACCAGCCCCAGCATTTT
CASSIDPGDQPQHF
>few|TRBJ2-1|TRBV4-1|TRBD2
TGCGCCAGCAGCCGAGGACAGATAGCGGGAGTGACGGGTGAGCAGTTCTTC
CASSRGQIAGVTGEQFF
>few|TRBJ2-2|TRBV18|-
TGTGCCAGCTCACCAGCAAGAGGCCGGTACACCGGGGAGCTGTTTTTT
CASSPARGRYTGELFF
>-|TRBJ2-5|TRBV14|TRBD1
TGTGCCAGCAGCCAGGACGAATGGGGACAGGGCCAAGAGACCCAGTACTTC
CASSQDEWGQGQETQYF
>-|TRBJ2-1|TRBV14|TRBD2
TGTGCCAGCAGCCAAGTGGGCGGGAGAGGCAATGAGCAGTTCTTC
CASSQVGGRGNEQFF
>-|TRBJ1-1|TRBV5-1|-
TGCGCCAGCAGCCCGGGCGGGGTAAGAACTGAAGCTTTCTTT
CASSPGGVRTEAFF
>-|TRBJ2-3|TRBV4-2|-
TGTGCCAGCAGCCAAGGGGCGGATACGCAGTATTTT
CASSQGADTQYF
>-|TRBJ2-5|TRBV10-3|TRBD2
TGTGCCATCAGTGAAGCGGGAGAAGAGACCCAGTACTTC
CAISEAGEETQYF
>-|TRBJ1-5|TRBV9|TRBD1
TGTGCCAGCAGCGTAGGGGGGGACAGAAATCAGCCCCAGCATTTT
CASSVGGDRNQPQHF
>many|TRBJ2-1|TRBV7-8|TRBD1
TGTGCCAGCAGCGCCGGGACAGCCAGCTCCTACAATGAGCAGTTCTTC
CASSAGTASSYNEQFF
>-|TRBJ2-6|TRBV19|-
TGTGCCAGTAGCCCCGGCAGGGTCCTCTCTGGGGCCAACGTCCTGACTTTC
CASSPGRVLSGANVLTF
>many|TRBJ1-5|TRBV6-5|-
TGTGCCAGCAGCGCCTTTATCTATCAGCCCCAGCATTTT
CASSAFIYQPQHF
>-|TRBJ2-7|TRBV11-2|TRBD2
TGTGCCAGCAGTCTAGCGGGAGTGTCCTACGAGCAGTACTTC
CASSLAGVSYEQYF
>-|TRBJ2-7|TRBV4-1|TRBD1
TGCGCCAGCAGCCAAGAACCGGGACAGCGATACGAGCAGTACTTC
CASSQEPGQRYEQYF
>once|TRBJ2-7|TRBV5-1|-
TGCGCCAGCAGCTTGGGGGACACTTACTACGAGCAGTACTTC
CASSLGDTYYEQYF
>-|TRBJ1-2|TRBV11-3|TRBD1
TGTGCCAGCAGCTTGACAGGGTATGGCTACACCTTC
CASSLTGYGYTF
>-|TRBJ2-1|TRBV28|TRBD2
TGTGCCAGCAGGCCAACTAGCGGGAGCTACAATGAGCAGTTCTTC
CASRPTSGSYNEQFF